The 7 T cell receptor beta chains below were found in one sample sequenced in a study of vaccination effects on CD4 cells after COVID-19. These TCRs' antigens remain unknown. Expansion with viral peptide pools was applied to antigen-specific CD4+ T cells by the ViraFEST assay prior to sequencing. Scientists isolated CD4+ T cells after an approximately 10-day culture period ended. Between March and December 2020, the person had a SARS-CoV-2 infection that PCR confirmed. The repertoire was sequenced with immunoSEQ multiplex PCR; TCRdb's copy has only in-frame clones and lacks some. The sample contains 40,000 to 50,000 clones, more than 60% of which appear only once. Here the sequenced sample was CD4+ T cells from PBMCs cultured with a peptide pool, taken before COVID-19 vaccination. The receptor set was obtained from a human donor who had a prior SARS-CoV-2 infection.

The rearrangement links TRBV11-3 to TRBJ2-1, with unresolved D. In germline, CDR1 is SGHNT, CDR2 YENEEA. Trimming removed 3 bases at V and 0 bases at J, with 3 bases between. The CDR3 consists of 13 residues. This CDR3 reads CASSFSSYNEQFF. In DNA form, the CDR3 reads TGTGCCAGCAGCTTTAGCTCCTACAATGAGCAGTTCTTC.

This clone was seen a single time. The chain couples TRBV6-1 to TRBJ1-2, with a possible D match to TRBD1 (6 bases). The V end was cut by 0 bases, the J end by 1 base, with 18 bases between. Germline loops: CDR1 MNHNS, CDR2 SASEGT. The CDR3 has 18 amino acids. The CDR3: CASSEAGQGWAGNYGYTF. Here the CDR3 DNA reads TGTGCCAGCAGTGAAGCGGGGCAGGGGTGGGCTGGTAACTATGGCTACACCTTC.

This chain links TRBV27 with TRBJ2-5; TRBD1 matches 8 bases. The CDR3 consists of 15 residues. The germline gives CDR1 MNHEY, CDR2 SMNVEV (reference sequence). With 5 bases clipped from V and 5 bases from J, the junction kept 10 bases outside the gene matches. The CDR3 here is CASSLDRARYETQYF. The CDR3 DNA follows: TGTGCCAGCAGTCTGGACAGGGCAAGATATGAGACCCAGTACTTC.

This chain connects TRBV28 to TRBJ2-5, with D possibly matching TRBD1 (6 bases). The germline V gene encodes CDR1 MDHEN and CDR2 SYDVKM. This CDR3 has 16 residues. Trimming stripped 5 bases from V and 0 bases from J, with 16 bases between. The chain's CDR3 is CASSPQGFGDQETQYF. In DNA form, the CDR3 reads TGTGCCAGCAGTCCCCAGGGGTTCGGAGACCAAGAGACCCAGTACTTC.

The V gene is TRBV5-1, the J gene TRBJ2-7; a weak D match, TRBD1 (6 bases). Germline CDR1 SGHRS, CDR2 YFSETQ. Trimming left V 1 base short and J 0 bases short, with 8 bases between. CDR3 size: 14 residues. As DNA, the CDR3 is TGCGCCAGCAGCTTGCAGGGGCACTCCTACGAGCAGTACTTC. Translated: CASSLQGHSYEQYF.

This clone was seen a few times. The genes are TRBV11-2 and TRBJ2-3; TRBD2 matches at 8 bases. Per germline, CDR1 SGHAT and CDR2 FQNNGV. V shed 4 bases, J shed 2 bases, and the junction held 8 bases outside the gene matches. The CDR3 loop spans 16 amino acids. This CDR3 is CASSSLAGHTTDTQYF. For the CDR3, the DNA is TGTGCCAGCAGCTCCTTAGCGGGGCACACCACAGATACGCAGTATTTT.

This clone was counted only a few times. This chain uses TRBV3-1 (or the pseudogene TRBV3-2) with TRBJ1-2; 8 nucleotides line up with TRBD1. The junction had 7 bases not matched to a gene; V was cut back by 3 bases and J by 4 bases. The germline V gene has CDR1 LGHDT and CDR2 YNNKEL (reference sequence). CDR3 length equals 15 residues. CDR3 coding DNA: TGTGCCAGCAGCCATAGTGCAGGGGGCGTCTATGGCTACACCTTC. Residues: CASSHSAGGVYGYTF.